Listed below are T cell receptor beta chains from one sample, sequenced in a study of blood T cell repertoires in COVID-19. Sequenced by immunoSEQ multiplex PCR; TCRdb stores in-frame clones only, minus some. Of about 360,000 clones detected, about 86% appear once; the ten largest clones hold just over 7%. The sample was peripheral blood. These receptor sequences come from a woman in her fifties or sixties with COVID-19, enrolled during active disease. The CDR3 runs from the conserved cysteine through the conserved F or W. Fields, in order: V gene, J gene, clone size, D gene, CDR3 protein, CDR3 DNA. D genes are given only for firm matches. Only part of the rows carry a size: once, few, many, or a class if the clone is expanded.

TRBV27	TRBJ2-1	-	TRBD2	CASSFAAGGLSSYNEQFF	TGTGCCAGCAGTTTCGCAGCGGGGGGCCTGAGCTCCTACAATGAGCAGTTCTTC
TRBV2	TRBJ2-3	once	TRBD1	CASSRDRRTDTQYF	TGTGCCAGCAGTAGGGACAGGCGGACAGATACGCAGTATTTT
TRBV7-2	TRBJ1-1	few	-	CASSPRGGQNTEAFF	TGTGCCAGCAGCCCAAGGGGGGGCCAGAACACTGAAGCTTTCTTT
TRBV4-3	TRBJ1-5	few	-	CASSQEEGQPQHF	TGCGCCAGCAGCCAAGAGGAGGGTCAGCCCCAGCATTTT
TRBV2	TRBJ2-3	-	TRBD2	CASKAGGTDTQYF	TGTGCCAGCAAGGCGGGGGGGACAGATACGCAGTATTTT
TRBV5-6	TRBJ2-7	-	TRBD1	CASSHRTGGYEQYF	TGTGCCAGCAGCCACAGGACAGGTGGCTACGAGCAGTACTTC
TRBV5-4	TRBJ2-2	-	-	CASSLGAVNTGELFF	TGTGCCAGCAGCTTGGGGGCAGTGAACACCGGGGAGCTGTTTTTT
TRBV13	TRBJ2-4	-	TRBD2	CASSLGPGLAKNIQYF	TGTGCCAGCAGCTTAGGCCCCGGACTAGCTAAAAACATTCAGTACTTC
TRBV4-2	TRBJ2-5	-	TRBD2	CASSQVAGGPLETQYF	TGTGCCAGCAGCCAAGTGGCGGGGGGGCCCTTGGAGACCCAGTACTTC
TRBV13	TRBJ1-2	-	TRBD1	CASIRGVLANYGYTF	TGTGCCAGCATCAGGGGGGTCCTAGCTAACTATGGCTACACCTTC
TRBV12-3/TRBV12-4	TRBJ2-3	-	TRBD2	CATRGGVDTQYF	TGTGCCACCCGGGGGGGGGTAGATACGCAGTATTTT
TRBV7-2	TRBJ2-2	few	TRBD2	CASSSRRGTTGELFF	TGTGCCAGCAGCTCGCGGCGGGGGACCACCGGGGAGCTGTTTTTT
TRBV6-5	TRBJ2-1	few	-	CASRGQGGEQFF	TGTGCCAGCAGGGGCCAGGGGGGCGAGCAGTTCTTC
TRBV3-1/TRBV3-2	TRBJ2-7	once	TRBD2	CASSLRTSGEYEQYF	TGTGCCAGCAGCCTTCGGACTAGCGGGGAATACGAGCAGTACTTC
TRBV6-5	TRBJ1-5	-	TRBD1	CASSYSQGNQPQHF	TGTGCCAGCAGTTACTCACAGGGGAATCAGCCCCAGCATTTT
TRBV7-8	TRBJ1-1	-	-	CASSLGGRTEAFF	TGTGCCAGCAGCCTCGGCGGGCGCACTGAAGCTTTCTTT
TRBV2	TRBJ1-6	-	TRBD1	CASSETTGVSPLHF	TGTGCCAGCAGTGAGACGACAGGGGTTTCACCCCTCCACTTT
TRBV18	TRBJ1-2	-	-	CASSPVAGRGYTF	TGTGCCAGCTCACCGGTCGCAGGGCGAGGCTACACCTTC
TRBV7-2	TRBJ2-7	-	TRBD1	CASSSRTGNEQYF	TGTGCCAGCAGCTCACGGACAGGGAACGAGCAGTACTTC
TRBV7-2	TRBJ1-1	-	-	CASSLGQRTEAFF	TGTGCCAGCAGCTTAGGTCAGCGCACTGAAGCTTTCTTT
TRBV5-1	TRBJ2-5	-	TRBD2	CASRPLTSGQETQYF	TGCGCCAGCAGACCCTTGACTAGCGGTCAAGAGACCCAGTACTTC
TRBV5-5	TRBJ2-1	-	TRBD1	CASSSDRGIHNEQFF	TGTGCCAGCAGCTCTGACAGGGGGATTCACAATGAGCAGTTCTTC
TRBV5-1	TRBJ1-5	once	-	CASSLGTFDQPQHF	TGCGCCAGCAGCTTGGGGACATTTGATCAGCCCCAGCATTTT
TRBV18	TRBJ2-7	once	TRBD2	CASSGGAFYEQYF	TGTGCCAGCTCCGGGGGGGCGTTTTACGAGCAGTACTTC
TRBV9	TRBJ1-5	-	-	CASSSFEYDQPQHF	TGTGCCAGCAGCTCCTTTGAGTACGATCAGCCCCAGCATTTT
TRBV27	TRBJ2-7	-	TRBD2	CASSPSGGLFSYEQYF	TGTGCCAGCAGTCCATCGGGGGGGCTATTCTCCTACGAGCAGTACTTC
TRBV7-9	TRBJ1-5	-	TRBD1	CASSPGTGASQPQHF	TGTGCCAGCAGTCCCGGGACAGGGGCTAGTCAGCCCCAGCATTTT
TRBV6-2/TRBV6-3	TRBJ2-7	few	-	CASSYSAWGSRGEQYF	TGTGCCAGCAGTTACTCGGCCTGGGGCAGTCGAGGCGAGCAGTACTTC
TRBV5-1	TRBJ2-1	-	-	CASSGGFYNEQFF	TGCGCCAGCAGCGGGGGGTTCTACAATGAGCAGTTCTTC
TRBV12-3/TRBV12-4	TRBJ1-1	-	TRBD1	CASSLQGDTEAFF	TGTGCCAGCAGTTTGCAGGGGGACACTGAAGCTTTCTTT
TRBV5-6	TRBJ2-2	-	-	CASSLPERGQFGELFF	TGTGCCAGCAGTTTACCCGAACGTGGACAGTTTGGGGAGCTGTTTTTT
TRBV30	TRBJ2-7	once	TRBD2	CAWSSKLAGAQSRYF	TGTGCCTGGAGTTCGAAACTAGCGGGGGCCCAGAGCAGGTACTTC
TRBV3-1/TRBV3-2	TRBJ1-2	-	TRBD1	CASSQVFGGQGDGYTF	TGTGCCAGCAGCCAAGTCTTTGGAGGACAGGGTGATGGCTACACCTTC
TRBV14	TRBJ2-2	-	TRBD2	CASSFSGGANTGELFF	TGTGCCAGCAGCTTTAGCGGGGGAGCGAACACCGGGGAGCTGTTTTTT
TRBV19	TRBJ1-1	-	-	CASSVGGGTEAFF	TGTGCCAGTAGTGTGGGGGGTGGGACTGAAGCTTTCTTT
TRBV23-1	TRBJ1-2	-	-	CASSQLTGIMGYGYTF	TGCGCCAGCAGTCAATTGACAGGCATCATGGGGTATGGCTACACCTTC
TRBV27	TRBJ2-7	-	TRBD2	CASSFAGGYEQYF	TGTGCCAGCAGTTTCGCGGGAGGCTACGAGCAGTACTTC
TRBV6-5	TRBJ1-2	once	TRBD1	CASSYSDRGRYGYTF	TGTGCCAGCAGTTACTCGGACAGGGGGCGTTATGGCTACACCTTC
TRBV10-3	TRBJ2-6	-	-	CAISEKHTGANVLTF	TGTGCCATCAGTGAGAAGCATACTGGGGCCAACGTCCTGACTTTC
TRBV6-1	TRBJ1-2	-	TRBD1	CASSATGTEGPTNYGYTF	TGTGCCAGCAGTGCGACCGGGACAGAAGGACCCACAAACTATGGCTACACCTTC
TRBV5-1	TRBJ2-5	-	-	CASSLDVSGTPVKTQYF	TGCGCCAGCAGCTTGGATGTAAGCGGTACCCCCGTAAAGACCCAGTACTTC
TRBV10-2	TRBJ2-3	-	TRBD1	CASRDRVPDTQYF	TGCGCCAGCAGGGACAGGGTTCCAGATACGCAGTATTTT
TRBV14	TRBJ2-1	-	-	CASSQVRTPHNEQFF	TGTGCCAGCAGCCAAGTTCGTACACCCCACAATGAGCAGTTCTTC
TRBV4-3	TRBJ1-3	-	-	CASSQDARESFGNTIYF	TGCGCCAGCAGCCAAGATGCGAGGGAAAGTTTTGGAAACACCATATATTTT
TRBV4-2	TRBJ1-2	-	TRBD1	CASRRQGGYGYTF	TGTGCCAGCAGGCGACAGGGTGGCTATGGCTACACCTTC
TRBV12-3/TRBV12-4	TRBJ2-7	-	TRBD1	CASSRDSYEQYF	TGTGCCAGCAGTCGGGACAGCTACGAGCAGTACTTC
TRBV6-5	TRBJ1-3	few	-	CASSYSASSGNTIYF	TGTGCCAGCAGTTACAGCGCGAGCTCTGGAAACACCATATATTTT
TRBV7-2	TRBJ2-1	-	-	CASSLVSGGHEQFF	TGTGCCAGCAGCTTAGTTTCGGGGGGCCATGAGCAGTTCTTC
TRBV7-9	TRBJ1-2	-	-	CASSLSGGRGDTF	TGTGCCAGCAGCTTGTCGGGGGGTCGCGGTGACACCTTC
TRBV12-3/TRBV12-4	TRBJ2-4	-	TRBD1	CASSLPDRGRYF	TGTGCCAGCAGTTTACCAGACAGGGGACGGTACTTC
TRBV27	TRBJ1-2	-	TRBD1	CASSLIRGLHGYTF	TGTGCCAGCAGTTTAATCAGGGGGCTGCATGGCTACACCTTC
TRBV7-9	TRBJ1-2	few	-	CASSLGQANGYTF	TGTGCCAGCAGCTTAGGGCAGGCGAATGGCTACACCTTC
TRBV19	TRBJ1-4	-	-	CASSSASTGFSEKLFF	TGTGCCAGTAGTTCAGCGTCTACAGGGTTTAGTGAAAAACTGTTTTTT
TRBV27	TRBJ2-1	once	-	CASRSYFRGTYNEQFF	TGTGCCAGCAGATCTTATTTCAGGGGCACCTACAATGAGCAGTTCTTC
TRBV7-2	TRBJ1-1	-	-	CASSPQQRSEAFF	TGTGCCAGCAGCCCTCAGCAGAGGAGTGAAGCTTTCTTT